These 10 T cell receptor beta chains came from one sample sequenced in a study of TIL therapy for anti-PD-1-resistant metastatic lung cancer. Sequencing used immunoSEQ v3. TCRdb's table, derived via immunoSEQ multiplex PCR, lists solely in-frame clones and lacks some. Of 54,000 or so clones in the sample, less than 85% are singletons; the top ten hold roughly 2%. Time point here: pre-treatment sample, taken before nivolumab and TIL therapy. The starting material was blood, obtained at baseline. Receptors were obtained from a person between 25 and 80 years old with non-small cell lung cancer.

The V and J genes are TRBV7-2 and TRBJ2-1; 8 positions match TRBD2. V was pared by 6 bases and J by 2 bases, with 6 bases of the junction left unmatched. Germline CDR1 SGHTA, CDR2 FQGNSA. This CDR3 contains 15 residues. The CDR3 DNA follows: TGTGCCAGCAGACCCACTAGCGGAGCCTACAATGAGCAGTTCTTC. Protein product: CASRPTSGAYNEQFF.

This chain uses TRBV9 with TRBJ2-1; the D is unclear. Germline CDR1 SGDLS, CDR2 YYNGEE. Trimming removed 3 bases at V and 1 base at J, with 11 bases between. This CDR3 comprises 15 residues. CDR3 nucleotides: TGTGCCAGCAGCGCTAACCCTGCTTCCTACAATGAGCAGTTCTTC. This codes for CASSANPASYNEQFF.

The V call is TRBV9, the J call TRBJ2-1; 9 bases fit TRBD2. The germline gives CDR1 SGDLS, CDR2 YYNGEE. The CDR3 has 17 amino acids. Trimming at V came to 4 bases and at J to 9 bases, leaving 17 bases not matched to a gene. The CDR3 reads CASSPFYSGGSGGEQFF. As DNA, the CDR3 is TGTGCCAGCAGCCCGTTCTATAGCGGGGGCTCGGGGGGTGAGCAGTTCTTC.

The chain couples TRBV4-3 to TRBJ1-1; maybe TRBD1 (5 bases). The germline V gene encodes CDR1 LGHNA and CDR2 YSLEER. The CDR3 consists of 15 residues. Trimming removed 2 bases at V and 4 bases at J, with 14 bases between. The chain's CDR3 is CASSQTRQSFTEAFF. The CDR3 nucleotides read TGCGCCAGCAGCCAAACCAGACAGTCGTTCACTGAAGCTTTCTTT.

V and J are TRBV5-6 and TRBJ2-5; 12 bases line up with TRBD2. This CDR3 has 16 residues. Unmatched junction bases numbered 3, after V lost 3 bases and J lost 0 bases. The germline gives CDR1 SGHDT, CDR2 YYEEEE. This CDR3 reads CASSWRLAGDQETQYF. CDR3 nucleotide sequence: TGTGCCAGCAGCTGGAGACTAGCGGGGGACCAAGAGACCCAGTACTTC.

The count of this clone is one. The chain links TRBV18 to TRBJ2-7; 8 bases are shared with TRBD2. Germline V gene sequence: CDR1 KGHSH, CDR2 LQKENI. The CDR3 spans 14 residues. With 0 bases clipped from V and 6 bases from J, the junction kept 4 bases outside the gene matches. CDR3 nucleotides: TGTGCCAGCTCACCACCGGTCGGGGGGGTCGAGCAGTACTTC. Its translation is CASSPPVGGVEQYF.

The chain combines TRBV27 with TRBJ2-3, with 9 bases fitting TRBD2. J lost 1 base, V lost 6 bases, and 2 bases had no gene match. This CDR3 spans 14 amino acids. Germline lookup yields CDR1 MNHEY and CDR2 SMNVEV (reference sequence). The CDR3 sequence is CASSAGGGTDTQYF. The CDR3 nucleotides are TGTGCCAGCAGCGCGGGAGGGGGCACAGATACGCAGTATTTT.

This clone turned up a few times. For the CDR3, the DNA is TGTGCCAGCAGACAAGAGGGCACTGAAGCTTTCTTT. It codes for CASRQEGTEAFF. J is TRBJ1-1 and V is TRBV7-9; D gene ambiguous. Germline-derived CDR1 and CDR2 are SEHNR and FQNEAQ (reference sequence). The V gene lost 6 bases and the J gene lost 4 bases, with 9 bases spanning the gap. The CDR3 contains 12 residues.

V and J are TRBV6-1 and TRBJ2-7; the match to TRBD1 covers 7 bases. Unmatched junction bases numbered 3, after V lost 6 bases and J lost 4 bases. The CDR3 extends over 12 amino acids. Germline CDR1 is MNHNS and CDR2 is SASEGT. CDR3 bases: TGTGCCAGCAGCTTGACAGGGTACGAGCAGTACTTC. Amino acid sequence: CASSLTGYEQYF.

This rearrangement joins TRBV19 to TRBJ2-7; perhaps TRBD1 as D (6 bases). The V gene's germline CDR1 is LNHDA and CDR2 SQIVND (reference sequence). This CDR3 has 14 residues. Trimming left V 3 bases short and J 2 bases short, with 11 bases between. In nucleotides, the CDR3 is TGTGCCAGTAGTATTACAGGGCCCGCCTACGAGCAGTACTTC. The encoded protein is CASSITGPAYEQYF.